This T cell receptor beta chain stems from a study of blood T cell repertoires in COVID-19 (dated by TCRdb to 2020 to 2022). As for the study more broadly: The collaborator samples originated in the United States, Italy and Spain and spanned the acute and convalescent phases of COVID-19. The material from the prospective study consisted of cDNA or gDNA derived from T cells, B-cell-depleted T cells, or PBMCs. Subjects who had been exposed to COVID-19, were actively infected with it, or had recovered from it provided the deeply sampled blood TCRbeta repertoires that made up the dataset. A freely available public database, intended as a resource for researchers studying the immune response to SARS-CoV-2, is where the repertoires were released. Samples came from the ongoing ImmuneRACE study (first 160 participants) plus 1,254 subjects from 6 global collaborators. Nearly every sample came with metadata listing a de-identified subject ID, COVID-19 status, age in years and sex. Where available, HLA class I and class II types were taken from metadata supplied by the sample provider and were not determined by assay-based typing. The paper's findings and limits, for the study overall: How much clinical and demographic metadata was included differed by source and by participant, and the metadata was provided uncurated.

With regard to this clone: Its antigen target is currently unknown. No base qualities exist here, and no much larger clone lies one base off it.

In the prospective study, participants were about 18 to 95 years old, resided in under 30 geographic areas of the United States, and were enrolled through a virtual design. Cohort assignment in the prospective study relied on participant-reported clinical history from a screening survey and a study questionnaire. In the prospective study, mobile phlebotomists collected whole blood, serum and a nasopharyngeal or oropharyngeal swab from each participant. Additional blood draws and questionnaires over an approximately 2-month period could optionally be provided by prospective study participants. Blood samples from the prospective study were shipped frozen or at room temperature prior to DNA extraction. The immunoSEQ Assay, a bias-controlled multiplex PCR, was used to amplify TCRbeta CDR3 regions from genomic DNA. The paper's processing steps were these. The number of nucleated cells in each sample was estimated by amplification of reference gene primers within the assay. To quantify the absolute abundance of each unique TCRbeta CDR3 rearrangement, sequence reads were collapsed and filtered. For each sample, productive Simpson clonality was calculated by taking the square root of Simpson's diversity index across productive rearrangements. Sourced from immuneACCESS, this table was stored by TCRdb with only in-frame sequences that have V and J called. A share of the clones is absent; for the studies checked, an unresolved V gene accounts for under half, and the remainder has no known explanation. That table is the source of V, J and clone size, and D and trimming were worked out from the DNA. In this sample the table shows under 500,000 clones, approximately 90% of which occur a single time. The ten biggest clones cover roughly 2% of the sample.

In the germline V gene, CDR1 corresponds to LGHNA and CDR2 to YSLEER. The junction shows trimming of 1 base on V and 4 bases on J, plus 10 bases between the germline ends. The CDR3, cysteine through phenylalanine, is 14 amino acids long. Only the CDR3 part of the read is kept: 42 bases, read in frame from the first base. The V and J genes are TRBV4-3 and TRBJ1-1; a confident D gene designation cannot be given. The clonotype was recovered from a woman aged 18-30 years with acute COVID-19. Sequences were obtained from PBMCs or T cells enriched from blood (not recorded which). The sequenced DNA: TGCGCCAGCAGCCAAGTGCGGGGATCCACTGAAGCTTTCTTT. This codes for CASSQVRGSTEAFF.